The TCR beta chain described here comes from a study of blood T cells in healthy people across ages. Study-wide results and limits: The study could not conclusively compare naive and antigen-experienced cells, given its unsorted PBMCs. Comparison with aged donors showed that long-lived donors had more naive CD4+ cells and higher diversity.

As for this clonotype: The target antigen is unknown.

For the second PCR, which ran for about 6 to 11 cycles, a sample-barcoded 5' primer and a J-beta primer mix were used. TCRdb re-analysed the 5' RACE reads in MiXCR, keeping a single row per CDR3 protein. The data contain about 780,000 distinct CDR3 sequences, 46% of them singletons. Source material: blood. The TCR was taken from a man older than 75 in good health.

CDR3 DNA sequence: TGTGCCAGCAGCCAAGTAGCCGCTCAGGTGGACGAGCAGTACTTC. This codes for CASSQVAAQVDEQYF. The chain uses TRBV4-2 and TRBJ2-5, with D unclear. The DNA end favors TRBJ2-7, so the J call may be wrong. This CDR3 has 15 amino acids. From germline, CDR1 is LGHNA and CDR2 YNFKEQ.